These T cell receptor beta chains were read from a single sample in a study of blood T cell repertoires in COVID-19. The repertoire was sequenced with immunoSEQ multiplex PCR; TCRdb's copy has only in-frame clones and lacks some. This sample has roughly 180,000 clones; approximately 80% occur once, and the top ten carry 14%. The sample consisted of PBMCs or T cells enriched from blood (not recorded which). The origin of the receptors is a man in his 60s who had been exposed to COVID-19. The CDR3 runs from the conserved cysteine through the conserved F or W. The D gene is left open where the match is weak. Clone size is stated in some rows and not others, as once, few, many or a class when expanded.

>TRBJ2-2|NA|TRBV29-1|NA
CSVVTTGVVGTGELFF
TGCAGCGTTGTTACGACGGGAGTGGTAGGGACCGGGGAGCTGTTTTTT
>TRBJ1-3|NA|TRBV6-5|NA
CASSTGPGNTIYF
TGTGCCAGCAGTACAGGGCCTGGAAACACCATATATTTT
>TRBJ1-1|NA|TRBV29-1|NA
CSVVVGTVYTEAFF
TGCAGCGTTGTAGTTGGTACGGTGTACACTGAAGCTTTCTTT
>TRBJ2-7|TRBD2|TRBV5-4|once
CASSWGGRQYEQYF
TGTGCCAGCAGCTGGGGGGGACGGCAATACGAGCAGTACTTC
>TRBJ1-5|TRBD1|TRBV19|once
CASNNRDRGHQPQHF
TGTGCCAGTAACAACCGGGACAGGGGGCATCAGCCCCAGCATTTT
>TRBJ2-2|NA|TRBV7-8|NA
CASSLGLGANTGELFF
TGTGCCAGCAGCTTGGGGTTAGGGGCGAACACCGGGGAGCTGTTTTTT
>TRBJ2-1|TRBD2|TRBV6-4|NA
CASSDGGSDHNEQFF
TGTGCCAGCAGTGACGGCGGGAGTGACCACAATGAGCAGTTCTTC
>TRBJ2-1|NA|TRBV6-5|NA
CASSPQGIGGNEQFF
TGTGCCAGCAGTCCTCAGGGGATCGGAGGCAATGAGCAGTTCTTC
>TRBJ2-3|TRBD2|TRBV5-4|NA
CASSFSGTSTDTQYF
TGTGCCAGCAGCTTTAGCGGGACCAGCACAGATACGCAGTATTTT
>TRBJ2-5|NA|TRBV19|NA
CASSIGQVEGETQYF
TGTGCCAGTAGTATTGGGCAGGTCGAAGGTGAGACCCAGTACTTC
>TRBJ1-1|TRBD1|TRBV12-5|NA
CASGLDTGGAFF
TGTGCTAGTGGTTTGGACACAGGGGGAGCTTTCTTT
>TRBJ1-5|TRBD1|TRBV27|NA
CASSVGTGTQPQHF
TGTGCCAGCAGTGTAGGGACAGGGACTCAGCCCCAGCATTTT
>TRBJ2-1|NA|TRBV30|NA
CAWSVVSLVDEQFF
TGTGCCTGGAGTGTAGTATCACTGGTGGATGAGCAGTTCTTC
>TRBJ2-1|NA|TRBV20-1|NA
CSASERRGYEQFF
TGCAGTGCTAGTGAAAGAAGGGGTTATGAGCAGTTCTTC
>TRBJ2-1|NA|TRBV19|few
CASRNSYNEQFF
TGTGCCAGTAGAAACAGCTACAATGAGCAGTTCTTC
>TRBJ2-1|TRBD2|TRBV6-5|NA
CASSNSGSSYNEQFF
TGTGCCAGCAGCAACAGCGGGAGCTCCTACAATGAGCAGTTCTTC
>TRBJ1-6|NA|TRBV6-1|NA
CASSDWQSPLHF
TGTGCCAGCAGTGATTGGCAGTCACCCCTCCACTTT
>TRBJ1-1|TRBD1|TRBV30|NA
CAWTGQGGLEAFF
TGTGCCTGGACTGGACAGGGAGGGTTGGAAGCTTTCTTT
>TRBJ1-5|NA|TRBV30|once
CAWSLGGDQPQHF
TGTGCCTGGAGTTTAGGGGGGGATCAGCCCCAGCATTTT
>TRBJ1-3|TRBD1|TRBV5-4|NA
CASSLGPTGRSGNTIYF
TGTGCCAGCAGCTTGGGGCCGACAGGGAGGTCTGGAAACACCATATATTTT
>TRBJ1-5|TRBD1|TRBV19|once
CASSLQGAGNQPQHF
TGTGCCAGTAGTTTACAGGGGGCAGGCAATCAGCCCCAGCATTTT
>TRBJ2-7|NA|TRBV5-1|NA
CASSLTGHLYEQYF
TGCGCCAGCAGCCTGACGGGACACCTTTACGAGCAGTACTTC
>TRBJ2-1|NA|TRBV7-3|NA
CASSLTLVAGEQFF
TGTGCCAGCAGCTTAACACTCGTCGCGGGCGAGCAGTTCTTC
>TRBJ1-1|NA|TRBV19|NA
CASRSGQNTEAFF
TGTGCCAGTAGATCAGGACAGAACACTGAAGCTTTCTTT
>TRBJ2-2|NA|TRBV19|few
CASRNRAGTGELFF
TGTGCCAGTAGAAACAGGGCCGGCACCGGGGAGCTGTTTTTT
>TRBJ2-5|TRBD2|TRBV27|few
CASSGGGWQETQYF
TGTGCCAGCAGTGGGGGGGGTTGGCAAGAGACCCAGTACTTC
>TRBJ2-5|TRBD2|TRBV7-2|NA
CASSPSGRAETQYF
TGTGCCAGCAGCCCCAGCGGGAGGGCCGAGACCCAGTACTTC
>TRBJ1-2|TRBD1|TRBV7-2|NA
CASSLGTGGNYGYTF
TGTGCCAGCAGCTTAGGGACAGGGGGAAACTATGGCTACACCTTC
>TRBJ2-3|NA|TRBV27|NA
CASSFSRDTQYF
TGTGCCAGCAGTTTCTCTAGAGATACGCAGTATTTT
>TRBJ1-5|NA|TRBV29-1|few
CSVRTGYSNQPQHF
TGCAGCGTCCGGACTGGTTATAGCAATCAGCCCCAGCATTTT
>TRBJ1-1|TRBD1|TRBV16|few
CASSPDWGQGLGNTEAFF
TGTGCCAGCAGCCCCGACTGGGGACAGGGATTAGGGAACACTGAAGCTTTCTTT
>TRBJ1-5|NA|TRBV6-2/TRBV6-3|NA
CASSFTVSGGNQPQHF
TGTGCCAGCAGTTTCACAGTTTCGGGGGGCAATCAGCCCCAGCATTTT
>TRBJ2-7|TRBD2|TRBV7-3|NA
CASSSSGEQYF
TGTGCCAGCAGCTCTAGCGGCGAGCAGTACTTC
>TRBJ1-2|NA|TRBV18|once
CASSPQGGVYGYTF
TGTGCCAGCTCACCCCAAGGGGGTGTCTATGGCTACACCTTC
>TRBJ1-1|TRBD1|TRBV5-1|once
CASSYGTANTEAFF
TGCGCCAGCAGCTACGGGACAGCAAACACTGAAGCTTTCTTT
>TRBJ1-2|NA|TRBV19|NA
CASSIQGGYGYTF
TGTGCCAGTAGTATACAGGGCGGCTATGGCTACACCTTC
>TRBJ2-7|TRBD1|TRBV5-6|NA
CASTLGGDRGSF
TGTGCCAGCACCCTCGGTGGGGACAGGGGAAGCTTC
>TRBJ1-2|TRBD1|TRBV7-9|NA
CASSFRQGAKSYGYTF
TGTGCCAGCAGCTTCCGACAGGGGGCGAAGAGCTATGGCTACACCTTC
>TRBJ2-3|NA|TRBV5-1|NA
CASSLTVSDTQYF
TGCGCCAGCAGCTTGACAGTTTCAGATACGCAGTATTTT
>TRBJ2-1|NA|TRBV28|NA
CASSSGVNEQFF
TGTGCCAGCAGTTCAGGGGTCAATGAGCAGTTCTTC
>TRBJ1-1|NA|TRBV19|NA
CASSMGAGMVTEAFF
TGTGCCAGTAGTATGGGCGCAGGGATGGTCACTGAAGCTTTCTTT
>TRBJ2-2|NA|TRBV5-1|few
CASSLRQGRTGELFF
TGCGCCAGCAGCTTGAGGCAGGGAAGGACCGGGGAGCTGTTTTTT
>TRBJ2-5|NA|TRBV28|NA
CASSFGVETQYF
TGTGCCAGCAGTTTCGGTGTTGAGACCCAGTACTTC
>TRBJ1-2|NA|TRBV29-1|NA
CSVEDQVTQPYGYTF
TGCAGCGTTGAAGATCAGGTCACTCAACCATATGGCTACACCTTC
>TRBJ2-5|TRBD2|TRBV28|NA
CASSSRLAGRETQYF
TGTGCCAGCAGTTCTCGACTAGCGGGGAGGGAGACCCAGTACTTC
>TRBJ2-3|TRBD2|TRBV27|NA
CASSLGLAGNTDTQYF
TGTGCCAGCAGTCTCGGACTAGCGGGAAACACAGATACGCAGTATTTT
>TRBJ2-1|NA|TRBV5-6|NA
CASSWGLISGTDEQFF
TGTGCCAGCAGCTGGGGCCTAATTAGCGGGACAGATGAGCAGTTCTTC
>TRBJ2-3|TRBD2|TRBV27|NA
CASTGWASGTDTQYF
TGTGCCAGCACCGGATGGGCTAGCGGGACAGATACGCAGTATTTT
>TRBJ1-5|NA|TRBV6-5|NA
CASIPAGVPQPQHF
TGTGCCAGCATCCCGGCGGGAGTGCCTCAGCCCCAGCATTTT
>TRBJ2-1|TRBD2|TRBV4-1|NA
CASSQDAGTSGTYNEQFF
TGCGCCAGCAGCCAGGACGCGGGGACTAGCGGAACGTACAATGAGCAGTTCTTC
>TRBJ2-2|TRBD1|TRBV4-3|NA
CASSQVRGTFKTGELFF
TGCGCCAGCAGCCAAGTCAGGGGGACATTCAAGACCGGGGAGCTGTTTTTT
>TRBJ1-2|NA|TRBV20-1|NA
CSASFPGFNYGYTF
TGCAGTGCTAGTTTCCCGGGGTTTAACTATGGCTACACCTTC
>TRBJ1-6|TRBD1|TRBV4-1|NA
CASSQDEGARNSPLHF
TGCGCCAGCAGCCAAGACGAGGGGGCGAGGAATTCACCCCTCCACTTT
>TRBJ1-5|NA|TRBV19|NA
CASSPSGGAPGQPQHF
TGTGCCAGTAGTCCGAGTGGAGGGGCTCCGGGTCAGCCCCAGCATTTT
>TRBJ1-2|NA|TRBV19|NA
CASSRPPDTSNYGYTF
TGTGCCAGTAGCAGACCACCGGACACATCTAACTATGGCTACACCTTC